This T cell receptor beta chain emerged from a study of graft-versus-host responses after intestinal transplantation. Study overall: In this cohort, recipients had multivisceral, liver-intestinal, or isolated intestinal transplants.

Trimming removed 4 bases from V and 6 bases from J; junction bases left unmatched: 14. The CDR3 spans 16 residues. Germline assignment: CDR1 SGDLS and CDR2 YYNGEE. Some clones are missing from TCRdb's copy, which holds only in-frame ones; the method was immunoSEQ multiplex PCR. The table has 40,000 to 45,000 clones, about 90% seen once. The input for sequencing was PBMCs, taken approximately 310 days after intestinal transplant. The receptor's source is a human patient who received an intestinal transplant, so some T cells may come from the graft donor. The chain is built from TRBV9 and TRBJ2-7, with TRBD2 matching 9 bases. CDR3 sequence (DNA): TGTGCCAGCAGCCGAAACCCTAGCGGGACGGCCCTCGAGCAGTACTTC. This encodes CASSRNPSGTALEQYF.